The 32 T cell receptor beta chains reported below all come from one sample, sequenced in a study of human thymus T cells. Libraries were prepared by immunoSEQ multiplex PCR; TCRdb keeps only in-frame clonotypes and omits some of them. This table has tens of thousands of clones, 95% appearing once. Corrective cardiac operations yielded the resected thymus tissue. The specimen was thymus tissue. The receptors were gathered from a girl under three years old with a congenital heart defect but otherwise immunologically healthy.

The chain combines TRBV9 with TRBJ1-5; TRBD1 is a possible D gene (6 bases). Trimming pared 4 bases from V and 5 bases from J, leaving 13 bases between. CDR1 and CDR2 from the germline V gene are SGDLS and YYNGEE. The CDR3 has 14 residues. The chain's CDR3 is CASSSRGGDQPQHF. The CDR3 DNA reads TGTGCCAGCAGCTCCAGGGGAGGCGATCAGCCCCAGCATTTT.

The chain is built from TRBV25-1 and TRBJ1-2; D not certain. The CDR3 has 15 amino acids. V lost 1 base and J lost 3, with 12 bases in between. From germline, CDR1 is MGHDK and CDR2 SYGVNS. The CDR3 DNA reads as TGTGCCAGCAGTGAATCGTACAGTTCGGACTATGGCTACACCTTC. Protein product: CASSESYSSDYGYTF.

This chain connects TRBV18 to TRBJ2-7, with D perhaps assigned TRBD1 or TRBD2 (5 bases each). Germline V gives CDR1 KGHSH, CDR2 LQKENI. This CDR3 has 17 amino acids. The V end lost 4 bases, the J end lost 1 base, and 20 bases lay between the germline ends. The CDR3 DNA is TGTGCCAGCTCACTAATGGGACGAGTTTTCACTTCCTACGAGCAGTACTTC. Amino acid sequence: CASSLMGRVFTSYEQYF.

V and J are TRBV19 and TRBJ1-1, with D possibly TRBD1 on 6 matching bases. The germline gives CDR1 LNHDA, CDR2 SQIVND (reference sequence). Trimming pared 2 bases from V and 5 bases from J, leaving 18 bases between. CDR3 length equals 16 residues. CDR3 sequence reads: CASSITYRGDKTEAFF. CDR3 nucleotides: TGTGCCAGTAGTATAACTTATCGTGGGGACAAGACTGAAGCTTTCTTT.

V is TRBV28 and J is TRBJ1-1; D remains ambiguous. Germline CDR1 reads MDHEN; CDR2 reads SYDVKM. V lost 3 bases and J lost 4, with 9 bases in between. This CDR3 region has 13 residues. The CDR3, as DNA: TGTGCCAGCAGTTTCGGGGTTACCACTGAAGCTTTCTTT. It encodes CASSFGVTTEAFF. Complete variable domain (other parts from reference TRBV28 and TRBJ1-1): DVKVTQSSRYLVKRTGEKVFLECVQDMDHENMFWYRQDPGLGLRLIYFSYDVKMKEKGDIPEGYSVSREKKERFSLILESASTNQTSMYLCASSFGVTTEAFFGQGTRLTVV.

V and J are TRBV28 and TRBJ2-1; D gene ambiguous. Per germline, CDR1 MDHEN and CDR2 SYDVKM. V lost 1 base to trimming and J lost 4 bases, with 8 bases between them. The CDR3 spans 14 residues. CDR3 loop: CASSLLRLYNEQFF. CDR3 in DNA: TGTGCCAGCAGTTTATTGCGGCTGTACAATGAGCAGTTCTTC.

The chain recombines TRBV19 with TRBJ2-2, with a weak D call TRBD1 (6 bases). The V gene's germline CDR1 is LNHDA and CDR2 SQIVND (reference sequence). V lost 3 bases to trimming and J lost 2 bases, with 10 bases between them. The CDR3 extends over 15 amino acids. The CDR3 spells CASSMGHTNTGELFF. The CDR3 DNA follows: TGTGCCAGTAGTATGGGACATACTAACACCGGGGAGCTGTTTTTT.

The CDR3 DNA reads TGTGCCAGCTCACCTTCGGTACCCCTGTACTTC. Protein sequence: CASSPSVPLYF. The genes are TRBV18 and TRBJ2-7; D remains unclear. Trimming stripped 3 bases from V and 12 bases from J, with 12 bases between. Germline CDR1 KGHSH, CDR2 LQKENI. CDR3 length: 11 amino acids.

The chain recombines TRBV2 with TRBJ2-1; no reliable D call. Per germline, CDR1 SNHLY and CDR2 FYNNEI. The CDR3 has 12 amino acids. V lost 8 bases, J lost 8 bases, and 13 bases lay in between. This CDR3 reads CASGVRVDEQFF. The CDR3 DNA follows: TGTGCCAGCGGAGTTAGGGTCGATGAGCAGTTCTTC.

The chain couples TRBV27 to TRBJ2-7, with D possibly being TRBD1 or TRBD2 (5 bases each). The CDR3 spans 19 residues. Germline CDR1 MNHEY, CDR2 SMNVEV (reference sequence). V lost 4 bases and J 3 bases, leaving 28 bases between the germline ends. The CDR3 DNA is TGTGCCAGCAGTTCCGTCGGGACCACTTCCCTTGTAGCGAACTACGAGCAGTACTTC. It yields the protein CASSSVGTTSLVANYEQYF.

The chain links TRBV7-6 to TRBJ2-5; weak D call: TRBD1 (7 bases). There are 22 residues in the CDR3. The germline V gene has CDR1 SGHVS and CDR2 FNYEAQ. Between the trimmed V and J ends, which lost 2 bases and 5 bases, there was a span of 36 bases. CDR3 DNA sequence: TGTGCCAGCAGCTTACGGAGGGCCGACAGGGCGAGACTGTCATCCCCTTGGGAGACCCAGTACTTC. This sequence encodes CASSLRRADRARLSSPWETQYF.

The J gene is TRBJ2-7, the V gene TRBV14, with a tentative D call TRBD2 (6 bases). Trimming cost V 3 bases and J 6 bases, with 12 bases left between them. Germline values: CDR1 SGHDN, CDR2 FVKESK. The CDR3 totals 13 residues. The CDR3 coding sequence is TGTGCCAGCAGCCACTGGGTGGAGGGCGAGCAGTACTTC. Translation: CASSHWVEGEQYF.

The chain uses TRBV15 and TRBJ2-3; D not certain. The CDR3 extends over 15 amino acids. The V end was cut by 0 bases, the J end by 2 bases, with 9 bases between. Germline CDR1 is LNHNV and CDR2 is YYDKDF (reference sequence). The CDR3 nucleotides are TGTGCCACCAGCAGAGATGGGCAGATCACAGATACGCAGTATTTT. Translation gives CATSRDGQITDTQYF.

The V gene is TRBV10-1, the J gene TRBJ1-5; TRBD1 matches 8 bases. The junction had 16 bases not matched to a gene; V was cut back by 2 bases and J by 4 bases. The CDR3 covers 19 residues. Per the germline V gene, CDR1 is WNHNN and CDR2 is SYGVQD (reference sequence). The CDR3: CASSEGGLNRGEANQPQHF. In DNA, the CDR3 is TGCGCCAGCAGTGAGGGGGGTCTCAACAGGGGGGAAGCGAATCAGCCCCAGCATTTT.

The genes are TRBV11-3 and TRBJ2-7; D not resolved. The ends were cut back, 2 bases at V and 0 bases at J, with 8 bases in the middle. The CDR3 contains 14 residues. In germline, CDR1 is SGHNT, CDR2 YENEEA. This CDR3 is CASSLTTDSYEQYF. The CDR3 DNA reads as TGTGCCAGCAGCTTAACTACCGACTCCTACGAGCAGTACTTC.

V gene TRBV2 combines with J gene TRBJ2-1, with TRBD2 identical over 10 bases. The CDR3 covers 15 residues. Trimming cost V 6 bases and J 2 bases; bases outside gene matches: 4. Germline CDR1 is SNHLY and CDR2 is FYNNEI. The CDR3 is CASRRLAGPYNEQFF. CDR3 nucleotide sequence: TGTGCCAGCAGAAGACTAGCGGGCCCCTACAATGAGCAGTTCTTC.

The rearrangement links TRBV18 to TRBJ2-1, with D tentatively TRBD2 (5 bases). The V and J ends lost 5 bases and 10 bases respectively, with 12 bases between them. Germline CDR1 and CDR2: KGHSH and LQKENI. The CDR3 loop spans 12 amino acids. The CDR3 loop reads CASSVLRREQFF. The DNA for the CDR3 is TGTGCCAGCTCAGTATTAAGGAGGGAGCAGTTCTTC.

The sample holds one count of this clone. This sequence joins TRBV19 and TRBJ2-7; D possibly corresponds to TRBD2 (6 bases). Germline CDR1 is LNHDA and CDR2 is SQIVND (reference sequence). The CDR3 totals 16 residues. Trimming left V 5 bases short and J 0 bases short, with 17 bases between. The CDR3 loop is CASSPTSRDSSYEQYF. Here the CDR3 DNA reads TGTGCCAGTAGTCCTACAAGTCGGGACTCCTCCTACGAGCAGTACTTC. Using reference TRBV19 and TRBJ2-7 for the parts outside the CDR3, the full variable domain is DGGITQSPKYLFRKEGQNVTLSCEQNLNHDAMYWYRQDPGQGLRLIYYSQIVNDFQKGDIAEGYSVSREKKESFPLTVTSAQKNPTAFYLCASSPTSRDSSYEQYFGPGTRLTVT.

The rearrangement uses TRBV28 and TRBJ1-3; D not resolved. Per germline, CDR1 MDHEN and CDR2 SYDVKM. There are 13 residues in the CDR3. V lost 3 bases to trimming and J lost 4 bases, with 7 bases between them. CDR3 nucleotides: TGTGCCAGCAGTTTGGCCCTGGGAAACACCATATATTTT. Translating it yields CASSLALGNTIYF.

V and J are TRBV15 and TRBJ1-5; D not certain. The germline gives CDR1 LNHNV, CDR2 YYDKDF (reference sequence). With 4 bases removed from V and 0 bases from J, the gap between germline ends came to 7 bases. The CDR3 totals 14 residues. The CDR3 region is CATSIRHSNQPQHF. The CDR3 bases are TGTGCCACCAGCATCCGCCATAGCAATCAGCCCCAGCATTTT.

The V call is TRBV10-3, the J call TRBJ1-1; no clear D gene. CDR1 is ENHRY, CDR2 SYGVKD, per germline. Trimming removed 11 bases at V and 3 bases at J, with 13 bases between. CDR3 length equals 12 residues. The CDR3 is CAVRGVHTEAFF. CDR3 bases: TGTGCCGTGCGCGGGGTTCACACTGAAGCTTTCTTT.

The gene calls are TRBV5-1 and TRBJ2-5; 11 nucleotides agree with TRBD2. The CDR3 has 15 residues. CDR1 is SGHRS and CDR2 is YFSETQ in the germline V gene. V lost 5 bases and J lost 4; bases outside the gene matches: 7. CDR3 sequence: CASRLLTSGRETQYF. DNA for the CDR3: TGCGCCAGCAGATTACTAACTAGCGGGAGAGAGACCCAGTACTTC.

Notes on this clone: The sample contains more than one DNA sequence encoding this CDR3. The CDR3 sequence is CASSLLGGSNQPQHF. The CDR3 DNA follows: TGTGCCAGCAGTTTACTAGGGGGTAGCAATCAGCCCCAGCATTTT. V is TRBV27 and J is TRBJ1-5; D might be TRBD1 (6 bases). Trimming left V 2 bases short and J 0 bases short, with 8 bases between. Germline assignment: CDR1 MNHEY and CDR2 SMNVEV (reference sequence). The CDR3 length is 15 residues.

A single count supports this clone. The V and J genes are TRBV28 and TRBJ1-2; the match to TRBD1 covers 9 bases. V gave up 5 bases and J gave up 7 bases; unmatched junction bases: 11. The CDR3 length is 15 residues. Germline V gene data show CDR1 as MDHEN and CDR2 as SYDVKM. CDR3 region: CASSRYRGRVRGYTF. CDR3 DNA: TGTGCCAGCAGTCGGTACAGGGGGCGGGTGCGTGGCTACACCTTC.

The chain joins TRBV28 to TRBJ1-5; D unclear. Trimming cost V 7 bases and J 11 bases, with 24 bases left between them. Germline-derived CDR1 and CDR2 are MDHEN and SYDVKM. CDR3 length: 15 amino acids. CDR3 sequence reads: CASTPKRGLLGAQHF. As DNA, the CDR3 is TGTGCCAGCACCCCCAAACGAGGGTTACTCGGGGCCCAGCATTTT.

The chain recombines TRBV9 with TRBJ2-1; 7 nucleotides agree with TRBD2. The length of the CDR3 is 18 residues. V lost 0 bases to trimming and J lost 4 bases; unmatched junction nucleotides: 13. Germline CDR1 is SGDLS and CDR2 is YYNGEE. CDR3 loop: CASSVASNLAVGYNEQFF. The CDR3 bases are TGTGCCAGCAGCGTAGCCTCAAATCTAGCGGTTGGGTACAATGAGCAGTTCTTC.

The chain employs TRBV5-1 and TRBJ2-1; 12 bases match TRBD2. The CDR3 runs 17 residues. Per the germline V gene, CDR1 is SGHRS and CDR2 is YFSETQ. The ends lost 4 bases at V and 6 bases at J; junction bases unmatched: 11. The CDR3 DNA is TGCGCCAGCAGCCCCCGACTAGCGGGAGTATTGAGCAATGAGCAGTTCTTC. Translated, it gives CASSPRLAGVLSNEQFF.

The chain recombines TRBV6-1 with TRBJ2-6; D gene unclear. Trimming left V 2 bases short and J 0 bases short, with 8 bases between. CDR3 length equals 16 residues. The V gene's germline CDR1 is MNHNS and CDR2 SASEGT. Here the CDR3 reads CASSELPDSGANVLTF. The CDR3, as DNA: TGTGCCAGCAGTGAACTCCCAGACTCTGGGGCCAACGTCCTGACTTTC.

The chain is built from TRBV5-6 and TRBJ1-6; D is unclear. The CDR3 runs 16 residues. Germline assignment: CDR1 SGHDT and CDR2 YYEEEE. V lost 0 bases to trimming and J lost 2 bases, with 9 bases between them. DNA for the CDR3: TGTGCCAGCAGCTTGGGGAGGGAACCCTATAATTCACCCCTCCACTTT. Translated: CASSLGREPYNSPLHF.

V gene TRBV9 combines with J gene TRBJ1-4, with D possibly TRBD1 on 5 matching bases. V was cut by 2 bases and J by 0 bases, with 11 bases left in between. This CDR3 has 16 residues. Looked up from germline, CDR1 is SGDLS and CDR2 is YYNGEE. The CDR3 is CASSVRGGATNEKLFF. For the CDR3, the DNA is TGTGCCAGCAGCGTGAGGGGCGGTGCAACTAATGAAAAACTGTTTTTT.

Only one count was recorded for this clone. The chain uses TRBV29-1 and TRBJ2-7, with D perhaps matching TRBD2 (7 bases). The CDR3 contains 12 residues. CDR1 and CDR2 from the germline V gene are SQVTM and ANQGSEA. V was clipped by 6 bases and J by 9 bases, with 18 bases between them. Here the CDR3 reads CSVGRGATGQYF. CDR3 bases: TGCAGCGTGGGGAGGGGGGCGACTGGGCAGTACTTC.

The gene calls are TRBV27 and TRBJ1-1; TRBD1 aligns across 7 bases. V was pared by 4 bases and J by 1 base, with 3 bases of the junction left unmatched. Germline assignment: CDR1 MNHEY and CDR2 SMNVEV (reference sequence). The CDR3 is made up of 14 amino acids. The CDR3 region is CASSWGDRNTEAFF. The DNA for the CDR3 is TGTGCCAGCAGTTGGGGGGACAGGAACACTGAAGCTTTCTTT.